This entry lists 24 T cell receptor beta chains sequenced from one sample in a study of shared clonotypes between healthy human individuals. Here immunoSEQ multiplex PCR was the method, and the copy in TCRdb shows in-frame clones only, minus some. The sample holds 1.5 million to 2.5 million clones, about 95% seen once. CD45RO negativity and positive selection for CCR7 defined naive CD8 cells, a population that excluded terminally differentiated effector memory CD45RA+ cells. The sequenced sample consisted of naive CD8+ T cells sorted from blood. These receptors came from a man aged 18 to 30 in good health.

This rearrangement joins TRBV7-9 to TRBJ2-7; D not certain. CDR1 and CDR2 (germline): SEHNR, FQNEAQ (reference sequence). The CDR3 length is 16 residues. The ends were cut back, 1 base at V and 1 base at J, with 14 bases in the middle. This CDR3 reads CASSLDKGLASYEQYF. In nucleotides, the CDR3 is TGTGCCAGCAGCTTAGATAAGGGTCTTGCGTCCTACGAGCAGTACTTC.

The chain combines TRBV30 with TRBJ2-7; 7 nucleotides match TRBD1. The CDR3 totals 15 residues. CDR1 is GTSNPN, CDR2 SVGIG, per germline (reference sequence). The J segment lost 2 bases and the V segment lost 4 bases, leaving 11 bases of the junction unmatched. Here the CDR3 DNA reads TGTGCCTGGAACGGTGGGACAGAGACTACCTACGAGCAGTACTTC. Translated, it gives CAWNGGTETTYEQYF.

The CDR3 loop reads CASSLSLAGVGNEQFF. The CDR3 DNA reads as TGTGCCAGCAGCTTGAGCCTAGCGGGAGTAGGCAATGAGCAGTTCTTC. The J gene is TRBJ2-1, the V gene TRBV5-6; TRBD2 matches 10 bases. Germline assignment: CDR1 SGHDT and CDR2 YYEEEE. The CDR3 consists of 16 residues. V lost 1 base and J lost 6; bases outside the gene matches: 7. Drawing the rest from reference TRBV5-6 and TRBJ2-1, the complete variable domain is DAGVTQSPTHLIKTRGQQVTLRCSPKSGHDTVSWYQQALGQGPQFIFQYYEEEERQRGNFPDRFSGHQFPNYSSELNVNALLLGDSALYLCASSLSLAGVGNEQFFGPGTRLTVL.

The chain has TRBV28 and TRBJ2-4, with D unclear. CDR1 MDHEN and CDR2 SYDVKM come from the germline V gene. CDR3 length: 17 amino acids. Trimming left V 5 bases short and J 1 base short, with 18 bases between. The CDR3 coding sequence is TGTGCCAGCAGTCCCACCGAGTCCTTTCTCGCCAAAAACATTCAGTACTTC. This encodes CASSPTESFLAKNIQYF.

CDR3 nucleotides: TGTGCCAGCAGTGAGACAGGGGGGAACACTGAAGCTTTCTTT. This encodes CASSETGGNTEAFF. This sequence joins TRBV2 and TRBJ1-1; 9 nucleotides match TRBD1. This CDR3 region has 14 residues. Germline V gene lookup returns CDR1 SNHLY and CDR2 FYNNEI. V lost 3 bases and J lost 1; bases outside the gene matches: 0.

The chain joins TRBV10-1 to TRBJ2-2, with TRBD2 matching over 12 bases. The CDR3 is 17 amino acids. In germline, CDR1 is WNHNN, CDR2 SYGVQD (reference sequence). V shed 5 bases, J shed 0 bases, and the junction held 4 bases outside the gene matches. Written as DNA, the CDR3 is TGCGCCAGCAGTCTGGGACTAGCGGGCCCGAACACCGGGGAGCTGTTTTTT. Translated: CASSLGLAGPNTGELFF.

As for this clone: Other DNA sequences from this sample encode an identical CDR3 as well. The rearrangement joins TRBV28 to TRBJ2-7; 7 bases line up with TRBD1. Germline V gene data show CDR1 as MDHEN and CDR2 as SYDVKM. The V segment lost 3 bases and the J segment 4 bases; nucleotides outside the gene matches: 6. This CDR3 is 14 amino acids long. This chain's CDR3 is CASSFRTGLYEQYF. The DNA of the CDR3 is TGTGCCAGCAGTTTCAGGACAGGATTATACGAGCAGTACTTC.

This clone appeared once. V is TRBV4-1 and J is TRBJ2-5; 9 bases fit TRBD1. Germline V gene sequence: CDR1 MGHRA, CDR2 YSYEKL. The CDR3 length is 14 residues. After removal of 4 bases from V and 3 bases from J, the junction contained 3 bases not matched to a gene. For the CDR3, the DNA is TGCGCCAGCAGCCTTCGACAGGGGGAAGAGACCCAGTACTTC. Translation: CASSLRQGEETQYF.

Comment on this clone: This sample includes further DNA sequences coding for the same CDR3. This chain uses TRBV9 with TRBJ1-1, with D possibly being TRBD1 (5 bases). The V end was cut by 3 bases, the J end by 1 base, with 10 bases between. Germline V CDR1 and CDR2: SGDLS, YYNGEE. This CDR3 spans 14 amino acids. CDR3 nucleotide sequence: TGTGCCAGCAGCGCGAGGGGAGGGAACACTGAAGCTTTCTTT. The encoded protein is CASSARGGNTEAFF. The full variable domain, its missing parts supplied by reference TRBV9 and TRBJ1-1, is DSGVTQTPKHLITATGQRVTLRCSPRSGDLSVYWYQQSLDQGLQFLIQYYNGEERAKGNILERFSAQQFPDLHSELNLSSLELGDSALYFCASSARGGNTEAFFGQGTRLTVV.

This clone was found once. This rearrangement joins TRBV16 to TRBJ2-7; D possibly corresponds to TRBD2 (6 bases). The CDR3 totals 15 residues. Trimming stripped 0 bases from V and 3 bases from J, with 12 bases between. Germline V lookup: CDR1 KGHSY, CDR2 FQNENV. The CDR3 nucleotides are TGTGCCAGCAGCCAATCGGGGGGTCATATCTACGAGCAGTACTTC. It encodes CASSQSGGHIYEQYF.

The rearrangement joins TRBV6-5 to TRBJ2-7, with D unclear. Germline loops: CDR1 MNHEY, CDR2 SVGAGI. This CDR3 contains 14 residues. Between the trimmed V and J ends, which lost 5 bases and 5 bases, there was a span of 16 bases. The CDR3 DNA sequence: TGTGCCAGCAGTGACCGACCATATAATGACGAGCAGTACTTC. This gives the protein CASSDRPYNDEQYF.

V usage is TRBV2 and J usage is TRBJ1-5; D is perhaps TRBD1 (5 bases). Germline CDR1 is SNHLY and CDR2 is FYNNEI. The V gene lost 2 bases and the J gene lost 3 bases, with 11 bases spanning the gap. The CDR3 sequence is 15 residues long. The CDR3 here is CASSEISGPNQPQHF. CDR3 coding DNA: TGTGCCAGCAGTGAAATTTCAGGGCCCAATCAGCCCCAGCATTTT.

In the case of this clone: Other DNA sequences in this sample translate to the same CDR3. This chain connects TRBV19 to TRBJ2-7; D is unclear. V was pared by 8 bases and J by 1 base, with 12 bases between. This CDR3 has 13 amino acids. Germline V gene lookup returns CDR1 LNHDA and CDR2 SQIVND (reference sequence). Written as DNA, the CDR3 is TGTGCCAGTTCGGCAGGTCTTTCCTACGAGCAGTACTTC. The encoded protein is CASSAGLSYEQYF.

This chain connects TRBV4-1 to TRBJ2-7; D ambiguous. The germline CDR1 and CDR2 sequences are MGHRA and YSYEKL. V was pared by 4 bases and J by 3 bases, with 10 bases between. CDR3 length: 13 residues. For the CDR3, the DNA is TGCGCCAGCAGCCGAGGACCCGACTACGAGCAGTACTTC. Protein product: CASSRGPDYEQYF.

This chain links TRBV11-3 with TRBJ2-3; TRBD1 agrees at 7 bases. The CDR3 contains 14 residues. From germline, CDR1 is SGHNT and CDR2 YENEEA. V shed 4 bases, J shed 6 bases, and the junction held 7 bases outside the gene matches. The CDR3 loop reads CASSSVQGSDTQYF. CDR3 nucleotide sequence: TGTGCCAGCAGCTCAGTACAGGGGTCGGATACGCAGTATTTT.

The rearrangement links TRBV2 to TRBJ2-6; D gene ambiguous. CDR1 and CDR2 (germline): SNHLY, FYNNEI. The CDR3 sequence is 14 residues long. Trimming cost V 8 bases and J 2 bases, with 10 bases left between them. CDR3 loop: CASLVVPGANVLTF. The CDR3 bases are TGTGCCAGCCTGGTAGTCCCTGGGGCCAACGTCCTGACTTTC.

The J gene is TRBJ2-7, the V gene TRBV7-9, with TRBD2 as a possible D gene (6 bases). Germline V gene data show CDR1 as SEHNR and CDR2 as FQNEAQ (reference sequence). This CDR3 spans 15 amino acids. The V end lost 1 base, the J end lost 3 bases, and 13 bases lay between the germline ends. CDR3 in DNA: TGTGCCAGCAGCTTAGGGGCGGGACCTTACTACGAGCAGTACTTC. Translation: CASSLGAGPYYEQYF.

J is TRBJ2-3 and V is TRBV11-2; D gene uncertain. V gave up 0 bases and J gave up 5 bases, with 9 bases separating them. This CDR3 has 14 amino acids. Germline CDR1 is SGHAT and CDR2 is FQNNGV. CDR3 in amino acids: CASSLDGWGDTQYF. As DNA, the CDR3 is TGTGCCAGCAGCTTAGACGGGTGGGGAGATACGCAGTATTTT. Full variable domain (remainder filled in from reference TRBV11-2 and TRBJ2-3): EAGVAQSPRYKIIEKRQSVAFWCNPISGHATLYWYQQILGQGPKLLIQFQNNGVVDDSQLPKDRFSAERLKGVDSTLKIQPAKLEDSAVYLCASSLDGWGDTQYFGPGTRLTVL.

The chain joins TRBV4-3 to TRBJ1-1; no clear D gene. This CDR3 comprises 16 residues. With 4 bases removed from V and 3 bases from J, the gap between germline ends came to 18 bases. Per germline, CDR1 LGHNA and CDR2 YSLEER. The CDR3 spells CASSPGPTAMDTEAFF. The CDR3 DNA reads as TGCGCCAGCAGCCCCGGACCCACGGCAATGGACACTGAAGCTTTCTTT.

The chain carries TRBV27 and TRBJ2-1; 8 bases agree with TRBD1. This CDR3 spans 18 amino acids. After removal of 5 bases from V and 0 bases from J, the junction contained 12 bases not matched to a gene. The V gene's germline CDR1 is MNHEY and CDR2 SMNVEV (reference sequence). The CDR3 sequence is CASSLQTGGFSSYNEQFF. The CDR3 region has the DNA TGTGCCAGCAGTCTTCAAACAGGGGGTTTTAGCTCCTACAATGAGCAGTTCTTC.

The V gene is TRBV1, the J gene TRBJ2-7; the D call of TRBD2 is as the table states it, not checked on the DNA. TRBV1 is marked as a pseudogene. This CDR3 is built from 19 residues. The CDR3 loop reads CTSSQVVGKLFGGRYEQYF. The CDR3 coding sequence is TGCACCAGCAGCCAAGTTGTCGGGAAACTCTTCGGCGGAAGGTACGAGCAGTACTTC.

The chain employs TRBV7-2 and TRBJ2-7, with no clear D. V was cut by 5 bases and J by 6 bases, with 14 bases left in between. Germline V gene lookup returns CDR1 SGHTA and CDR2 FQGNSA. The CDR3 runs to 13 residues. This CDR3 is CASSNFPESEQYF. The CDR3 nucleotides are TGTGCCAGCAGCAATTTTCCCGAATCCGAGCAGTACTTC.

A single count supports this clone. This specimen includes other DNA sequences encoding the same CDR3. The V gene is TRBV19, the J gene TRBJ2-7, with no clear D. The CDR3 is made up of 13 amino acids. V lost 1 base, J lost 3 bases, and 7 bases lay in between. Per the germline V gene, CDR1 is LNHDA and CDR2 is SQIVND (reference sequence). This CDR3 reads CASSIGRSYEQYF. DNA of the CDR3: TGTGCCAGTAGTATAGGGCGGAGCTACGAGCAGTACTTC.

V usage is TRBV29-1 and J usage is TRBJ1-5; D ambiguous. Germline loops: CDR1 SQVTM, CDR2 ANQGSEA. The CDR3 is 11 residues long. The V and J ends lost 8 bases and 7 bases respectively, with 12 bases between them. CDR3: CSQSGRQPQHF. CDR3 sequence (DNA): TGCAGCCAGAGCGGGAGACAGCCCCAGCATTTT.